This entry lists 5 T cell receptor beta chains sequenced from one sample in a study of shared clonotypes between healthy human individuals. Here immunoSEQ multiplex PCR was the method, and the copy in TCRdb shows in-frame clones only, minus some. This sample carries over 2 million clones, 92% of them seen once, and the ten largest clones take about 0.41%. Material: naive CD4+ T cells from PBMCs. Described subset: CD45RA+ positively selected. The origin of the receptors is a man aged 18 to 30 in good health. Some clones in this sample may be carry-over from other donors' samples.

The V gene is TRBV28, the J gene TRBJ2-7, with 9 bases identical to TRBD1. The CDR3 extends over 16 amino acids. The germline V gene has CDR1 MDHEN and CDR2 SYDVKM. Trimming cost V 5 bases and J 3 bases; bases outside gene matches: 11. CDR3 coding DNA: TGTGCCAGCAGTAGCACCGGGACAGGGAACCTCTACGAGCAGTACTTC. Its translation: CASSSTGTGNLYEQYF. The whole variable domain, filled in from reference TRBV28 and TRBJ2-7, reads DVKVTQSSRYLVKRTGEKVFLECVQDMDHENMFWYRQDPGLGLRLIYFSYDVKMKEKGDIPEGYSVSREKKERFSLILESASTNQTSMYLCASSSTGTGNLYEQYFGPGTRLTVT.

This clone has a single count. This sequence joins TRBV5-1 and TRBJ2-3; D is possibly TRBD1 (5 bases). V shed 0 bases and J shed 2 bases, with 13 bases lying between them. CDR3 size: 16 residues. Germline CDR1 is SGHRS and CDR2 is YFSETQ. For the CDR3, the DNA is TGCGCCAGCAGCTTGGGGGGCAGGGCAAACACAGATACGCAGTATTTT. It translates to CASSLGGRANTDTQYF.

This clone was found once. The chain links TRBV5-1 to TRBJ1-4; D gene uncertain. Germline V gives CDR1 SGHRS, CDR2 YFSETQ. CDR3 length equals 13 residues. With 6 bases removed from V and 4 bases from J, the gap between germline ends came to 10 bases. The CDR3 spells CASNDAGNEKLFF. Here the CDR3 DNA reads TGCGCCAGCAACGATGCGGGTAATGAAAAACTGTTTTTT.

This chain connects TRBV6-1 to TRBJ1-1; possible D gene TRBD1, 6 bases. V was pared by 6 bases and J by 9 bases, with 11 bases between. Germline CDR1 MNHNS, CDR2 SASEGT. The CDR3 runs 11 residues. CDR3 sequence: CASRSQGKAFF. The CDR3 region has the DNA TGTGCCAGCAGATCGCAGGGGAAAGCTTTCTTT.

The CDR3 nucleotides are TGTGCCAGCAGTAGAGACAGGGGGCGCATGGATGCTTTCTTT. Translated: CASSRDRGRMDAFF. The chain recombines TRBV2 with TRBJ1-1, with 10 bases that match TRBD1. The V gene's germline CDR1 is SNHLY and CDR2 FYNNEI. The CDR3 length is 14 residues. V trimming: 5 bases; J trimming: 11 bases; junction bases outside the gene matches: 11.